These 10 T cell receptor beta chains came from one sample sequenced in a study of T cell changes during pregnancy in multiple sclerosis. Generated by immunoSEQ multiplex PCR, the TCRdb table keeps only in-frame clones and is missing some. The sample shows about 110,000 clones, 91% of them seen only once. The source was peripheral blood, collected before pregnancy. These receptors were taken from a female donor with multiple sclerosis, enrolled in a pregnancy study.

The chain is built from TRBV2 and TRBJ2-5; D is perhaps TRBD1 (6 bases). V was clipped by 7 bases and J by 3 bases, with 12 bases between them. This CDR3 has 13 residues. The germline V gene has CDR1 SNHLY and CDR2 FYNNEI. Here the CDR3 reads CASNGGEKETQYF. In nucleotides, the CDR3 is TGTGCCAGCAATGGGGGCGAAAAAGAGACCCAGTACTTC.

This rearrangement joins TRBV19 to TRBJ1-5, with 8 bases that match TRBD1. V dropped 4 bases and J dropped 4; count of bases not matched to a gene: 6. Germline CDR1 reads LNHDA; CDR2 reads SQIVND (reference sequence). The CDR3 covers 15 residues. CDR3 sequence (DNA): TGTGCCAGTAGTAAAACAGGGGGATTAAATCAGCCCCAGCATTTT. Translating gives CASSKTGGLNQPQHF.

The chain joins TRBV6-5 to TRBJ2-7; 9 bases agree with TRBD1. The CDR3 runs 15 residues. The germline CDR1 and CDR2 sequences are MNHEY and SVGAGI. V dropped 6 bases and J dropped 4; count of bases not matched to a gene: 10. Here the CDR3 reads CASSSGQGIRYEQYF. CDR3 in DNA: TGTGCCAGCAGCTCGGGACAGGGAATAAGGTACGAGCAGTACTTC.

The chain couples TRBV25-1 to TRBJ2-3; 10 bases line up with TRBD1. Trimming at V came to 6 bases and at J to 3 bases, leaving 12 bases not matched to a gene. Germline V gives CDR1 MGHDK, CDR2 SYGVNS. The CDR3 runs to 17 residues. CDR3 in DNA: TGTGCCAGCAGAGATTCCGGGACAGGGGTTAGGACAGATACGCAGTATTTT. Its translation: CASRDSGTGVRTDTQYF.

The chain joins TRBV6-5 to TRBJ2-5; D call uncertain. The V end was cut by 2 bases, the J end by 5 bases, with 12 bases between. Germline CDR1 reads MNHEY; CDR2 reads SVGAGI. This CDR3 is 14 amino acids long. CDR3 nucleotide sequence: TGTGCCAGCAGTTACGGGCCCAATGGGGAGACCCAGTACTTC. The encoded protein is CASSYGPNGETQYF.

This rearrangement joins TRBV6-5 to TRBJ2-5; D possibly corresponds to TRBD1 (8 bases). Germline CDR1 and CDR2: MNHEY and SVGAGI. This CDR3 has 16 amino acids. Trimming shortened V by 2 bases and J by 5 bases, and 18 bases separated the two germline ends. The CDR3 reads CASSYRTGRVGETQYF. CDR3 in DNA: TGTGCCAGCAGTTACAGGACAGGGAGGGTGGGTGAGACCCAGTACTTC.

The V and J genes are TRBV18 and TRBJ2-3; D is possibly TRBD2 (6 bases). Trimming stripped 6 bases from V and 6 bases from J, with 22 bases between. This CDR3 spans 16 amino acids. Germline CDR1 and CDR2: KGHSH and LQKENI. CDR3 bases: TGTGCCAGCTCCCCCACCGGGGGAGCGAGCATGGATACGCAGTATTTT. Its translation: CASSPTGGASMDTQYF.

The chain is built from TRBV11-2 and TRBJ2-7, with a possible D match to TRBD2 (6 bases). V was pared by 5 bases and J by 12 bases, with 29 bases between. This CDR3 spans 16 amino acids. Looked up from germline, CDR1 is SGHAT and CDR2 is FQNNGV. The CDR3 DNA sequence: TGTGCCAGCAGCCCACCTCTACTAGCTCCGGGGGACTTGGCGTACTTC. This sequence encodes CASSPPLLAPGDLAYF.

This clone occurred once. The V call is TRBV6-6, the J call TRBJ1-1, with 8 nucleotides matching TRBD1. Germline CDR1 and CDR2: MNHNY and SVGAGI (reference sequence). J lost 5 bases, V lost 2 bases, and 4 bases had no gene match. The CDR3 has 14 amino acids. The CDR3: CASSYGTGLTEAFF. The CDR3 nucleotides read TGTGCCAGCAGTTACGGGACAGGTCTAACTGAAGCTTTCTTT.

V usage is TRBV6-6 and J usage is TRBJ1-1; 10 nucleotides line up with TRBD1. Germline V gives CDR1 MNHNY, CDR2 SVGAGI (reference sequence). Losses at the gene ends were 6 bases for V and 10 bases for J; bases not matched to a gene: 8. The CDR3 is 13 residues long. Here the CDR3 DNA reads TGTGCCAGCAGCCCGGGACAGGGGTCTCGAGCTTTCTTT. Protein product: CASSPGQGSRAFF.